Listed below are T cell receptor beta chains from one sample, sequenced in a study of response to subunit inactivated influenza vaccine. TCRdb processed the RT-PCR reads anew with MiXCR; each CDR3 protein has one entry. The sample records roughly 500,000 distinct CDR3 sequences, about 15% being singletons. Here the sequenced sample was CD4+ T cells sorted from PBMCs, taken around 25 months after vaccination. The receptors originated from a man between 50 and 75 years old who received an inactivated influenza vaccine. The conserved cysteine and the conserved F or W are not part of the CDR3 here.

>TRBV6-1|TRBJ2-7
ASRRVGTGTYEQY
>TRBV27|TRBJ2-7
ASSLNGGRVYEQY
>TRBV24-1|TRBJ2-1
ATSSDYPNEQF
>TRBV12-3/TRBV12-4|TRBJ1-2
ASSPTGNYGYT
>TRBV5-5|TRBJ2-5
ASRDGTAQETQY
>TRBV5-1|TRBJ1-5
ASSISGASNQPQH
>TRBV4-1|TRBJ1-6
ASGQIGSLH
>TRBV29-1|TRBJ2-1
SVLSLNEQF
>TRBV13|TRBJ1-4
ASSLSRTGGNEKLF
>TRBV18|TRBJ2-3
ASSPPMGTDTQY
>TRBV2|TRBJ2-5
ASNNQGAFIKTQY
>TRBV7-2|TRBJ2-5
ASSPGLARMETQY
>TRBV4-3|TRBJ1-2
ASSQDPRSGEYGYT
>TRBV20-1|TRBJ1-1
SVQTRQGAGAF
>TRBV10-2|TRBJ1-2
ASSERTLTARGYT
>TRBV12-3/TRBV12-4|TRBJ2-3
ASRGVADTQY
>TRBV5-1|TRBJ2-2
ASTGPRGTGELF
>TRBV7-2|TRBJ2-3
ASSQMDTQY
>TRBV9|TRBJ2-3
ASSVGAAREADTQY
>TRBV6-5|TRBJ1-5
ASGDQPQH